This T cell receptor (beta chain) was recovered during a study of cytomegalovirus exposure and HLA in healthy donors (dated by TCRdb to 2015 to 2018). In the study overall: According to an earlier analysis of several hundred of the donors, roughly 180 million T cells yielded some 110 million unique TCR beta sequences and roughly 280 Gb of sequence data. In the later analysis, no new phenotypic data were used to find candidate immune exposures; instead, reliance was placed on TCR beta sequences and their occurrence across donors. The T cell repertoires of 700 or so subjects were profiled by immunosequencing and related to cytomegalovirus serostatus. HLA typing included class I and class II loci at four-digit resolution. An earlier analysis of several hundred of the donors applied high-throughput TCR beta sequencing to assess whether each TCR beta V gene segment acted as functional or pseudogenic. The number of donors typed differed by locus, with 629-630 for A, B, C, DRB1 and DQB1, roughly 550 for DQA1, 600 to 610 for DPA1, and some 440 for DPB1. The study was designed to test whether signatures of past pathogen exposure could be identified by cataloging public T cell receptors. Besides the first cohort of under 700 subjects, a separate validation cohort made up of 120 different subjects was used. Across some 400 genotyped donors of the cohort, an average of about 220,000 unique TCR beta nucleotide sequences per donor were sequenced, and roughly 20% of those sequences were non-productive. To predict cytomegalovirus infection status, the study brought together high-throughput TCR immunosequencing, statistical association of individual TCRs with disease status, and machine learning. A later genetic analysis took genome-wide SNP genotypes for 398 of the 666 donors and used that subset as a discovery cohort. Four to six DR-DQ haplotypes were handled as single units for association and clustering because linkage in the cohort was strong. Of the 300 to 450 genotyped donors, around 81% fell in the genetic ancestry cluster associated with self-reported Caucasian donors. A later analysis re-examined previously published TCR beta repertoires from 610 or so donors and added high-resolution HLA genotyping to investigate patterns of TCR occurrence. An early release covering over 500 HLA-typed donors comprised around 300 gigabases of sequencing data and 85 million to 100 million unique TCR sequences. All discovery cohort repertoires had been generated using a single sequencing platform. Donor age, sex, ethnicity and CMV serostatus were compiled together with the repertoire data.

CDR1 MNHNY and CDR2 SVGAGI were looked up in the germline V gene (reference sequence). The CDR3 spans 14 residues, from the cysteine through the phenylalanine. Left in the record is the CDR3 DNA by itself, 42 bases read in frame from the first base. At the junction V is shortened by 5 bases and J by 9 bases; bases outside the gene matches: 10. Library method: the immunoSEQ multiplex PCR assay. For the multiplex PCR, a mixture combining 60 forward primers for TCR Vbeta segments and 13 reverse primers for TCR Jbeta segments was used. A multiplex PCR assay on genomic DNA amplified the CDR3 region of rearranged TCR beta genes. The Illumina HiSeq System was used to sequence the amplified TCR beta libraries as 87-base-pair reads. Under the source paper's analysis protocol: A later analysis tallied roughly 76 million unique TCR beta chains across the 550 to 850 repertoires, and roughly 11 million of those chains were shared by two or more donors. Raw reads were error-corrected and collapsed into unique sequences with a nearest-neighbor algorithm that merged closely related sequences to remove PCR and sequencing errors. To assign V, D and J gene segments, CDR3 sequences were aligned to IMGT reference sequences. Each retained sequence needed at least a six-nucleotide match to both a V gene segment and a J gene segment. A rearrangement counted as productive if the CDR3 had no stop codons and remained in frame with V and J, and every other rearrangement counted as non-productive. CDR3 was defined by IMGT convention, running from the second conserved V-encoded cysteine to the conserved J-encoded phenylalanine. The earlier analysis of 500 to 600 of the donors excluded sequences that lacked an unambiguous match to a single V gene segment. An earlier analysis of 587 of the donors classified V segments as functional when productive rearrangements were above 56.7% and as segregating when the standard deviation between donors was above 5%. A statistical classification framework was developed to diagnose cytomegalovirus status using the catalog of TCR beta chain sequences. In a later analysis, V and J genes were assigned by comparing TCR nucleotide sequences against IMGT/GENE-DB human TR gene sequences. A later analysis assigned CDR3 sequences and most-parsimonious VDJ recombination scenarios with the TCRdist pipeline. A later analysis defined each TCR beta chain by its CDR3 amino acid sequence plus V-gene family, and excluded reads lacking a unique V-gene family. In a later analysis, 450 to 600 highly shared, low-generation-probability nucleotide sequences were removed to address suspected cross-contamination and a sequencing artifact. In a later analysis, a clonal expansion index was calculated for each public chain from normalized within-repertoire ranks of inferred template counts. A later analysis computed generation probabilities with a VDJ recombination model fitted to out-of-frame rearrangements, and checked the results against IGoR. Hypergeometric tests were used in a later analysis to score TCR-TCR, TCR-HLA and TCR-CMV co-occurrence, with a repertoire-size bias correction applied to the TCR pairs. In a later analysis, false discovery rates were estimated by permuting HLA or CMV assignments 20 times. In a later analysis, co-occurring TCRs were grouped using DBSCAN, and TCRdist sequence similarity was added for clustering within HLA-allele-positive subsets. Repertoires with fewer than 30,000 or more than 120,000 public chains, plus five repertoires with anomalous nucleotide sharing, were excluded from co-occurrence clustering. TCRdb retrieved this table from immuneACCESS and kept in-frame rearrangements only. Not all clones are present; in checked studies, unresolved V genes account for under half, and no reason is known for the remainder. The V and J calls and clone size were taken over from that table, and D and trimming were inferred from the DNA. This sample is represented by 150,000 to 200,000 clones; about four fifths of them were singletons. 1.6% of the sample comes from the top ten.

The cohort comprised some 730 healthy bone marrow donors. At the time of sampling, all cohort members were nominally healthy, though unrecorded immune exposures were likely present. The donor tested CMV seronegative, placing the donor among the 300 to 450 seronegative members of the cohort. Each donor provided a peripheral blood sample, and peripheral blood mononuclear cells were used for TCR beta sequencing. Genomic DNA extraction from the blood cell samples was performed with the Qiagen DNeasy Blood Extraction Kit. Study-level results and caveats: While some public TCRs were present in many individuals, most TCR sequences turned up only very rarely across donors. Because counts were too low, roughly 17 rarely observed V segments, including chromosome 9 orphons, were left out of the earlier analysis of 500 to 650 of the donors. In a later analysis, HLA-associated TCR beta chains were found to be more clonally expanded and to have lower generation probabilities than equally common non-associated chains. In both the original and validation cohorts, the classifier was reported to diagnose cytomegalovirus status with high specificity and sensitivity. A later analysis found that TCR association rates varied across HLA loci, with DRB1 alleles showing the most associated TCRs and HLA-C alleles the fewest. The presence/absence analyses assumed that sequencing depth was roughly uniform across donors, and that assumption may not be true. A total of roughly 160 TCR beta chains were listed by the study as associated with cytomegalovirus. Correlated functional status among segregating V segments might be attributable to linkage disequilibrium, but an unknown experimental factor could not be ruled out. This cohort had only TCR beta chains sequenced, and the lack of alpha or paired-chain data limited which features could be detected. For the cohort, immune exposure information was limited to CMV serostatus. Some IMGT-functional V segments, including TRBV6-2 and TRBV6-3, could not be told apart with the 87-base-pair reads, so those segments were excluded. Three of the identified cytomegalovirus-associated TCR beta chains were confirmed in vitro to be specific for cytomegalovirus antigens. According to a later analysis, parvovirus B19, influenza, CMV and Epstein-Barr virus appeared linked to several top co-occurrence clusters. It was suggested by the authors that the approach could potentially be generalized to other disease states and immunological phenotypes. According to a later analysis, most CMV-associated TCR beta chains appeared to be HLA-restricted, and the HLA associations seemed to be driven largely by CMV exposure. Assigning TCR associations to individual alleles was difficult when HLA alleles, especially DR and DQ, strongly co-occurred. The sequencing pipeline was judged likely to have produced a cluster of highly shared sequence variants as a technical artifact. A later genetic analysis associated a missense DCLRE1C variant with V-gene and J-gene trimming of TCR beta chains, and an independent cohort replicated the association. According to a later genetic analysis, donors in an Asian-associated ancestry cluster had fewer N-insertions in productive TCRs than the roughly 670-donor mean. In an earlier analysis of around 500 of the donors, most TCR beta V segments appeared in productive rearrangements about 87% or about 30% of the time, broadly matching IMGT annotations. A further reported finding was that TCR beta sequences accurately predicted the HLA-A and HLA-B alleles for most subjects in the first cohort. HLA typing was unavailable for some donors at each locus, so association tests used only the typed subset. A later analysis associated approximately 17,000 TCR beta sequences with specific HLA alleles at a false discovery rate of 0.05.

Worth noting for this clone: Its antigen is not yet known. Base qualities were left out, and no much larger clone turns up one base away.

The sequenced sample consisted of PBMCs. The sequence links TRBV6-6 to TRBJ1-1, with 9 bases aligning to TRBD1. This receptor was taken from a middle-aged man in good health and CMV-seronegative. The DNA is TGTGCCAGCAGTCAACCGGGGACAGGGACAAAAGCTTTCTTT. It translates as CASSQPGTGTKAFF.